Detailed here is one T cell receptor (beta chain). The CDR3 covers 13 residues. V lost 2 bases to trimming and J lost 2 bases, with 7 bases between them. CDR1 and CDR2 (germline): LNHDA, SQIVND (reference sequence). This entry belongs to a study of blood T cell repertoires in COVID-19. As processed by the authors: Amplification from reference gene primers served as the basis for estimated nucleated cell counts. Generated by immunoSEQ multiplex PCR, the TCRdb table keeps only in-frame clones and is missing some. That table furnishes V, J and clone size, whereas the DNA furnished D and trimming. This sample yields roughly 140,000 clones, of which around 83% are seen a single time; around 9.8% belongs to the top ten.

Sequencing was carried out using peripheral blood. This TCR was sampled from a woman in her fifties or sixties with acute or convalescent COVID-19. The V and J genes are TRBV19 and TRBJ2-7; D unclear. CDR3 in amino acids: CASSINGPYEQYF. The CDR3 DNA is TGTGCCAGTAGTATAAACGGTCCCTACGAGCAGTACTTC.